These T cell receptor beta chains were read from a single sample in a study of cytomegalovirus exposure and HLA in healthy donors. This table comes from immunoSEQ multiplex PCR, and its TCRdb copy is limited to in-frame clones, with some not included. The table has about 270,000 clones, 65% to 85% seen once. The specimen sequenced was PBMCs. These receptors were collected from a female donor in good health and CMV-seronegative. CDR3s include the opening cysteine and the closing phenylalanine or tryptophan. Fields, in order: clone size, V gene, D gene, CDR3 length, J gene, CDR3 protein, CDR3 DNA. The D gene is left open where the match is weak. Size is omitted from some rows. Given values are once, few, many or a class for expanded clones.

>NA|TRBV28|NA|17|TRBJ2-1
CATRASVNYYSYNEQFF
TGTGCCACCCGGGCTAGCGTGAACTACTACTCCTACAATGAGCAGTTCTTC
>NA|TRBV10-3|TRBD1|12|TRBJ2-7
CAIGDSWDEQYF
TGTGCCATCGGGGACAGCTGGGACGAGCAGTACTTC
>NA|TRBV9|TRBD2|16|TRBJ2-2
CASSFSSGGRAGELFF
TGTGCCAGCAGCTTTTCTTCGGGAGGGAGGGCCGGGGAGCTGTTTTTT
>once|TRBV6-1|NA|13|TRBJ2-7
CASRPDSFYEQYF
TGTGCCAGCAGACCGGACAGTTTCTACGAGCAGTACTTC
>NA|TRBV11-2|NA|13|TRBJ1-5
CASSFSSNQPQHF
TGTGCCAGCAGCTTCTCCAGCAATCAGCCCCAGCATTTT
>NA|TRBV2|NA|13|TRBJ2-7
CASSQFEGREQYF
TGTGCCAGCAGCCAATTTGAGGGTCGCGAGCAGTACTTC
>NA|TRBV27|NA|13|TRBJ1-1
CASSLRTQFEAFF
TGTGCCAGCAGTTTAAGAACGCAGTTTGAAGCTTTCTTT
>NA|TRBV19|NA|14|TRBJ2-7
CASSEGGATYEQYF
TGTGCCAGTAGTGAAGGAGGGGCTACCTACGAGCAGTACTTC
>NA|TRBV10-2|NA|11|TRBJ1-1
CASRQTGGAFF
TGCGCCAGCAGGCAGACGGGGGGGGCTTTCTTT
>NA|TRBV6-5|NA|13|TRBJ1-6
CASSYSQGPTLHF
TGTGCCAGCAGTTACTCACAGGGTCCAACCCTCCACTTT
>NA|TRBV28|TRBD1|16|TRBJ1-4
CASSPPAGTGVEKLFF
TGTGCCAGCAGTCCCCCAGCCGGGACAGGGGTTGAAAAACTGTTTTTT
>NA|TRBV7-9|NA|12|TRBJ2-7
CSSSSGEAEQYF
TGTTCCAGCAGCTCGGGGGAGGCCGAGCAGTACTTC
>few|TRBV18|NA|14|TRBJ2-1
CASSQETGVGEQFF
TGTGCCAGCTCACAAGAGACAGGCGTCGGTGAGCAGTTCTTC
>NA|TRBV6-1|NA|14|TRBJ1-4
CASSAGTTNEKLFF
TGTGCCAGCAGTGCGGGAACAACTAATGAAAAACTGTTTTTT
>NA|TRBV30|NA|13|TRBJ2-2
CAWSIHRNGELFF
TGTGCCTGGAGTATTCACAGGAACGGGGAGCTGTTTTTT
>NA|TRBV28|NA|16|TRBJ1-1
CASRPRDRLGFAEAFF
TGTGCCAGCAGACCCAGAGACAGGTTGGGGTTCGCTGAAGCTTTCTTT
>NA|TRBV28|NA|14|TRBJ1-3
CASSLAGAENTIYF
TGTGCCAGCAGTTTAGCAGGGGCTGAGAACACCATATATTTT
>few|TRBV28|NA|17|TRBJ2-7
CASSEDRAGGSGSEQYF
TGTGCCAGCAGCGAGGACAGGGCGGGCGGGAGTGGTTCCGAGCAGTACTTC
>NA|TRBV5-1|NA|14|TRBJ2-7
CASSFVQGTGEQYF
TGCGCCAGCAGCTTTGTTCAGGGGACGGGCGAGCAGTACTTC
>NA|TRBV2|NA|15|TRBJ2-7
CASSRDRTLSYEQYF
TGTGCCAGCAGCCGTGACAGGACTTTATCCTACGAGCAGTACTTC
>few|TRBV5-4|TRBD2|15|TRBJ2-1
CASSFGREAPNEQFF
TGTGCCAGCAGCTTCGGGCGGGAGGCCCCCAATGAGCAGTTCTTC